Shown below are 30 T cell receptor beta chains from a single sample sequenced in a study of CD8 T cells in Susac syndrome. Random hexamers primed reverse transcription of about 0.5 to 1 ug RNA. Each CDR3 protein gets one entry after TCRdb re-called the immunoSEQ multiplex PCR reads with MiXCR. The sample records about 100,000 distinct CDR3 sequences, about 96% being singletons. Input material: CD8+ T cells from PBMCs. These receptors were taken from a human donor with Susac syndrome.

The rearrangement joins TRBV5-1 to TRBJ2-3; 11 bases align to TRBD1. J gave up 1 base and V 3 bases, and 1 base lay outside the gene matches. The germline gives CDR1 SGHRS, CDR2 YFSETQ. CDR3 length equals 15 residues. CDR3 coding DNA: TGCGCCAGCAGCTGGGACAGGGGGGGCACAGATACGCAGTATTTT. Amino acids: CASSWDRGGTDTQYF.

Comment on this clonotype: One end of the junction fails to match germline, which may point to a read error. The CDR3 DNA is TGCAGCGTGCCCAGGGATCAAGGGACCCAGTACTTC. As protein: CSVPRDQGTQYF. This chain connects TRBV29-1 to TRBJ2-5; a possible D gene is TRBD1 (5 bases). Looked up from germline, CDR1 is SQVTM and CDR2 is ANQGSEA. The CDR3 consists of 12 residues.

V and J are TRBV20-1 and TRBJ2-5; 8 nucleotides line up with TRBD2. Looked up from germline, CDR1 is DFQATT and CDR2 is SNEGSKA (reference sequence). The CDR3 has 17 amino acids. After removal of 1 base from V and 0 bases from J, the junction contained 10 bases not matched to a gene. Here the CDR3 DNA reads TGCAGTGCTAGAGGGGGAGGTAGCGGGGATTACCAAGAGACCCAGTACTTC. It translates to CSARGGGSGDYQETQYF.

The chain recombines TRBV4-2 with TRBJ2-1; TRBD1 matches 8 bases. Germline lookup yields CDR1 LGHNA and CDR2 YNFKEQ. The J segment lost 7 bases and the V segment lost 0 bases, leaving 11 bases of the junction unmatched. The CDR3 totals 17 residues. Written as DNA, the CDR3 is TGTGCCAGCAGCCAAGATGTGACAGGGGTGGGTGTGAATGAGCAGTTCTTC. Its translation: CASSQDVTGVGVNEQFF.

This clonotype came up once. This chain connects TRBV4-2 to TRBJ1-1; tentatively, D is TRBD1 (5 bases). The CDR3 is 14 amino acids. Deletions cut 2 bases from V and 0 bases from J, with 7 bases between. Germline CDR1 and CDR2: LGHNA and YNFKEQ. CDR3 coding DNA: TGTGCCAGCAGCCAAAGGGGAGTGAACACTGAAGCTTTCTTT. Translating it yields CASSQRGVNTEAFF.

The gene calls are TRBV5-1 and TRBJ1-1; a possible D gene is TRBD1 (5 bases). Germline CDR1 reads SGHRS; CDR2 reads YFSETQ. This CDR3 contains 14 residues. With 5 bases removed from V and 6 bases from J, the gap between germline ends came to 17 bases. The CDR3: CASRPGGGGAEAFF. Written as DNA, the CDR3 is TGCGCCAGCAGACCAGGTGGTGGGGGGGCTGAAGCTTTCTTT.

The chain joins TRBV4-2 to TRBJ1-5; D is ambiguous. Germline CDR1 LGHNA, CDR2 YNFKEQ. V was shortened by 5 bases and J by 0 bases, with 17 bases between the two germline ends. CDR3 length: 17 residues. Here the CDR3 DNA reads TGTGCCAGCAGCGAGATAGGAGGGTTTTATAGCAATCAGCCCCAGCATTTT. Residues: CASSEIGGFYSNQPQHF.

This rearrangement joins TRBV28 to TRBJ1-4, with TRBD1 as a possible D gene (6 bases). CDR1 MDHEN and CDR2 SYDVKM come from the germline V gene. The length of the CDR3 is 15 residues. Trimming removed 1 base from V and 8 bases from J, with 14 bases in between. The CDR3 region is CASSLSRGGNEKLFF. The CDR3 bases are TGTGCCAGCAGTTTATCCAGGGGAGGTAACGAAAAACTGTTTTTT.

V usage is TRBV3-1 and J usage is TRBJ2-2, with D hard to call. CDR1 and CDR2 from the germline V gene are LGHDT and YNNKEL (reference sequence). The CDR3 length is 15 residues. The germline V and J ends were trimmed by 0 bases and 2 bases, with 7 bases remaining between them. The CDR3 here is CASSQDGPNTGELFF. CDR3 nucleotide sequence: TGTGCCAGCAGCCAAGATGGGCCCAACACCGGGGAGCTGTTTTTT.

This clonotype has only one observation. V gene TRBV18 combines with J gene TRBJ1-1; no clear D. This CDR3 is 14 amino acids long. Trimming removed 2 bases at V and 6 bases at J, with 13 bases between. Per germline, CDR1 KGHSH and CDR2 LQKENI. The chain's CDR3 is CASSPRDGSSEAFF. The CDR3 bases are TGTGCCAGCTCACCAAGGGATGGAAGCTCTGAAGCTTTCTTT. The entire variable domain, with the rest obtained from reference TRBV18 and TRBJ1-1, is as follows: NAGVMQNPRHLVRRRGQEARLRCSPMKGHSHVYWYRQLPEEGLKFMVYLQKENIIDESGMPKERFSAEFPKEGPSILRIQQVVRGDSAAYFCASSPRDGSSEAFFGQGTRLTVV.

The V gene is TRBV7-9, the J gene TRBJ2-5; 11 bases match TRBD2. This CDR3 spans 14 amino acids. The ends lost 10 bases at V and 3 bases at J; junction bases unmatched: 7. Looked up from germline, CDR1 is SEHNR and CDR2 is FQNEAQ (reference sequence). DNA of the CDR3: TGTGCCACCGAGTTACTAGCGGGAGAAGAGACCCAGTACTTC. Translated: CATELLAGEETQYF.

This sequence joins TRBV15 and TRBJ1-3, with unresolved D. Germline lookup yields CDR1 LNHNV and CDR2 YYDKDF (reference sequence). The CDR3 consists of 13 residues. Trimming pared 1 base from V and 8 bases from J, leaving 9 bases between. In DNA, the CDR3 is TGTGCCACCAGCAGAGTACTTGCGCACACCATATATTTT. Amino acid sequence: CATSRVLAHTIYF.

V is TRBV14 and J is TRBJ2-5, with TRBD1 matching 7 bases. Trimming at V came to 0 bases and at J to 5 bases, leaving 6 bases not matched to a gene. Germline CDR1 and CDR2: SGHDN and FVKESK. This CDR3 comprises 15 residues. The CDR3 loop reads CASSQEPDRRETQYF. In DNA, the CDR3 is TGTGCCAGCAGCCAAGAGCCGGACAGGAGGGAGACCCAGTACTTC.

The V call is TRBV29-1, the J call TRBJ2-2, with 13 bases identical to TRBD2. The CDR3 contains 15 residues. The germline V gene encodes CDR1 SQVTM and CDR2 ANQGSEA. J was trimmed by 6 bases and V by 5 bases; bases with no gene match: 6. The CDR3 spells CSVYWTSGRAGELFF. The CDR3 region has the DNA TGCAGCGTTTATTGGACTAGCGGGAGAGCCGGGGAGCTGTTTTTT.

The chain recombines TRBV27 with TRBJ1-1, with 8 bases lining up with TRBD1. The CDR3 extends over 15 amino acids. With 5 bases clipped from V and 5 bases from J, the junction kept 10 bases outside the gene matches. The V gene's germline CDR1 is MNHEY and CDR2 SMNVEV (reference sequence). CDR3 amino acids: CASSPRTGITTEAFF. CDR3 coding DNA: TGTGCCAGCAGTCCCCGGACAGGGATAACAACTGAAGCTTTCTTT.

The V call is TRBV5-1, the J call TRBJ2-3; 7 bases align to TRBD2. The trim removed 7 bases at V and 4 bases at J, leaving 9 bases unmatched. The CDR3 covers 14 residues. CDR1 is SGHRS, CDR2 YFSETQ, per germline. The CDR3 DNA reads as TGCGCCAGCGGCCCCTGGGGAGGGTCAGATACGCAGTATTTT. Translated, it gives CASGPWGGSDTQYF.

The sample holds one count of this clonotype. The chain recombines TRBV29-1 with TRBJ1-2; D is undetermined. This CDR3 is 10 amino acids long. Trimming took off 3 bases at V and 11 bases at J, with 10 bases between the two ends. The germline V gene encodes CDR1 SQVTM and CDR2 ANQGSEA. In nucleotides, the CDR3 is TGCAGCGTTGATGAGATTGGTTACACCTTC. It specifies CSVDEIGYTF.

The J gene is TRBJ1-2, the V gene TRBV4-1; no definite D call. CDR3 length: 14 amino acids. The germline V gene encodes CDR1 MGHRA and CDR2 YSYEKL. V lost 0 bases and J 7 bases, leaving 12 bases between the germline ends. The CDR3 is CASSQDWGGSGYTF. In DNA, the CDR3 is TGCGCCAGCAGCCAAGATTGGGGTGGCTCTGGCTACACCTTC.

The chain carries TRBV20-1 and TRBJ2-7, with D possibly matching TRBD1 (6 bases). Deletions cut 8 bases from V and 3 bases from J, with 17 bases between. Germline assignment: CDR1 DFQATT and CDR2 SNEGSKA (reference sequence). The CDR3 length is 13 residues. In DNA form, the CDR3 reads TGCAGTACCGGCTTGGCGGACAGCTACGAGCAGTACTTC. Translated, it gives CSTGLADSYEQYF.

The chain employs TRBV7-9 and TRBJ1-2, with 10 bases matching TRBD1. Germline CDR1 is SEHNR and CDR2 is FQNEAQ (reference sequence). After removal of 9 bases from V and 2 bases from J, the junction contained 15 bases not matched to a gene. CDR3 length: 17 residues. The CDR3 region is CASLPGTGDPWNYGYTF. The CDR3 region has the DNA TGTGCCAGTCTCCCTGGGACAGGGGACCCATGGAACTATGGCTACACCTTC.

The rearrangement uses TRBV20-1 and TRBJ1-2; the D gene is possibly TRBD1 (5 bases). Germline V gene sequence: CDR1 DFQATT, CDR2 SNEGSKA (reference sequence). The V and J ends lost 6 bases and 6 bases respectively, with 11 bases between them. This CDR3 comprises 11 residues. DNA of the CDR3: TGCAGTGCCCCGGGGGTCAATGGCTACACCTTC. Its protein product is CSAPGVNGYTF.

The V and J genes are TRBV2 and TRBJ2-7, with D uncertain. Per germline, CDR1 SNHLY and CDR2 FYNNEI. V was trimmed by 1 base and J by 3 bases, leaving 10 bases between them. CDR3 length: 14 amino acids. The CDR3 DNA sequence: TGTGCCAGCAGTGAAGTACCTGACCTCTACGAGCAGTACTTC. It encodes CASSEVPDLYEQYF.

V and J are TRBV29-1 and TRBJ2-1; D gene unclear. CDR1 and CDR2 from the germline V gene are SQVTM and ANQGSEA. V lost 4 bases and J 8 bases, leaving 9 bases between the germline ends. The length of the CDR3 is 11 residues. Written as DNA, the CDR3 is TGCAGCGTTGTTGGGGTTGATGAGCAGTTCTTC. As protein: CSVVGVDEQFF.

The chain is built from TRBV20-1 and TRBJ2-2, with 11 nucleotides matching TRBD2. In germline, CDR1 is DFQATT, CDR2 SNEGSKA (reference sequence). This CDR3 has 14 residues. V lost 4 bases and J lost 4; bases outside the gene matches: 2. CDR3 region: CSANLAGGTGELFF. The CDR3 coding sequence is TGCAGTGCTAACCTAGCGGGAGGCACCGGGGAGCTGTTTTTT.

This sequence joins TRBV19 and TRBJ2-1; 9 nucleotides align to TRBD1. The germline V gene has CDR1 LNHDA and CDR2 SQIVND (reference sequence). The CDR3 sequence is 19 residues long. J was trimmed by 7 bases and V by 3 bases; bases with no gene match: 19. The CDR3 loop is CASSIPGQGGWSNKNEQFF. As DNA, the CDR3 is TGTGCCAGTAGTATCCCGGGACAGGGCGGTTGGTCCAACAAGAATGAGCAGTTCTTC.

The CDR3 loop reads CASRLAGGYEQYF. The CDR3 DNA reads as TGTGCCAGCAGGCTAGCGGGGGGCTACGAGCAGTACTTC. The J gene is TRBJ2-7, the V gene TRBV12-3 or TRBV12-4, with 11 nucleotides matching TRBD2. The CDR3 has 13 residues. Trimming removed 6 bases from V and 3 bases from J; junction bases left unmatched: 1.

The V call is TRBV29-1, the J call TRBJ2-1, with D perhaps given as TRBD1 or TRBD2 (5 bases each). In germline, CDR1 is SQVTM, CDR2 ANQGSEA. V was cut by 4 bases and J by 2 bases, with 6 bases left in between. The CDR3 runs to 12 residues. The CDR3 is CSVAGPYNEQFF. CDR3 coding DNA: TGCAGCGTTGCGGGACCCTACAATGAGCAGTTCTTC.

This chain uses TRBV13 with TRBJ2-7, with D perhaps matching TRBD2 (6 bases). V was clipped by 2 bases and J by 3 bases, with 14 bases between them. Germline-derived CDR1 and CDR2 are PRHDT and FYEKMQ (reference sequence). The CDR3 is 15 amino acids. As DNA, the CDR3 is TGTGCCAGCAGCTTATCAGCGGGCCTCGTCTACGAGCAGTACTTC. This sequence encodes CASSLSAGLVYEQYF.

This clonotype was observed once. V is TRBV7-9 and J is TRBJ2-1; TRBD2 aligns across 9 bases. The junction had 5 bases not matched to a gene; V was cut back by 5 bases and J by 6 bases. The length of the CDR3 is 14 residues. CDR1 and CDR2 from the germline V gene are SEHNR and FQNEAQ (reference sequence). CDR3 in DNA: TGTGCCAGCAGCCCGCGCGGGAGGGCCAATGAGCAGTTCTTC. Translating gives CASSPRGRANEQFF. The full variable domain, in which reference TRBV7-9 and TRBJ2-1 provide the parts outside the CDR3, is DTGVSQNPRHKITKRGQNVTFRCDPISEHNRLYWYRQTLGQGPEFLTYFQNEAQLEKSRLLSDRFSAERPKGSFSTLEIQRTEQGDSAMYLCASSPRGRANEQFFGPGTRLTVL.

This sequence joins TRBV19 and TRBJ2-7; perhaps TRBD1 as D (6 bases). CDR1 LNHDA and CDR2 SQIVND come from the germline V gene (reference sequence). Trimming took 5 bases from V and 5 from J, leaving 10 bases between them. The CDR3 loop spans 12 amino acids. CDR3 residues: CASSATGNEQYF. The CDR3 DNA is TGTGCCAGTAGTGCTACAGGGAACGAGCAGTACTTC.